This entry concerns a single T cell receptor beta chain. The target of this receptor is not known. It has no much larger one-base neighbor in the sample; base qualities were not kept. The data are from a study of T cell responses to AZD1222 COVID-19 vaccine (dated by TCRdb to the early 2020s). In terms of the full investigation: AZD1222 recipients whose second dose came at about 4 weeks and those whose second dose came at about 12 weeks were combined into one group, since spike-specific TCR depth and breadth did not differ between the two schedules. A total of around 240 trial participants underwent TCR sequencing, of whom about 200 received two doses of AZD1222 and around 26 received two doses of the MenACWY control vaccine. Trial participants were enrolled by age into 18-55, 56-69 and 70-plus year subgroups, with roughly 160, 29 and 62 TCR-sequenced participants respectively.

On the study overall, not on this receptor specifically: Nearly half of unique spike-specific TCRs reportedly recognized epitopes outside regions mutated in the B.1.351 and B.1.1.7 variants. Participants were mostly white British, with more females than males. The authors suggested clonal diversity may have been underestimated. In the small 56-69-year group, the increase in depth fell short of significance, most likely because of low power. A significant rise in spike-specific TCR breadth and depth was observed after two AZD1222 doses relative to day 0 and relative to MenACWY recipients. Vaccine-associated CD4 TCRs spanned the whole spike protein, with dominant responses in regions 160-218 and 743-854. Only a handful of AZD1222 recipients were SARS-CoV-2 seropositive at baseline, limiting conclusions about previously exposed vaccinees. Because no day 14 peak-response samples were available, repertoires were characterized only after the peak T cell response.

The CDR3 regions of human TCRbeta chains were analyzed by immunosequencing. On the study's bioinformatics: Repertoire TCRs were matched against a reference library of SARS-CoV-2-specific TCRs generated with the MIRA antigen-specificity platform. Breadth meant the fraction of unique TCRs that were SARS-CoV-2-associated, whereas depth meant the fraction of total T cells that were SARS-CoV-2-associated. Using the MIRA data, each spike-specific TCR was mapped to the spike region that the TCR reacts to and placed in a CD4 or CD8 class. Log10-transformed breadth and depth values were compared by one-way ANOVA with Sidak's multiple comparisons tests. Imported from immuneACCESS, the table was reduced by TCRdb to in-frame sequences with V and J called. These copies leave out some clones; in studies compared against another copy, an unresolved V gene accounts for under half, and the cause of the remainder is not known. V and J calls and clone size come straight from that table; D and trimming were deduced from the DNA. For this sample the table gives some 140,000 clones, of which 75% to 90% were detected only once. The ten largest clones take up approximately 4% of the sample.

Sequences SGHRS (CDR1) and YFSETQ (CDR2) are obtained from the germline V gene. V is cut by 3 bases and J by 0 bases, and the space between the germline ends is 13 bases. The CDR3 holds 16 amino acids from the cysteine to the phenylalanine. The only DNA kept is the CDR3, 48 bases in frame from the first base. Read against the paper, the sample's time point label means: baseline before first vaccination. The vaccinee samples were drawn from two UK trials, COV001 and COV002, one of which was a single-blind randomized controlled phase 2/3 trial testing AZD1222 (ChAdOx1 nCoV-19) in healthy adults. For TCRbeta chain sequencing, PBMC samples were collected from trial participants at day 0 and at day 28 after the second dose.

This sample comprised peripheral blood, obtained on day 0 of AZD1222 vaccination. The chain couples TRBV5-1 to TRBJ1-3, with the D gene too uncertain to name. The receptor comes from an adult in good health. The nucleotides are TGCGCCAGCAGCTCCTCGGGATCCAGCTCTGGAAACACCATATATTTT. Protein translation: CASSSSGSSSGNTIYF.